These T cell receptor beta chains were read from a single sample in a study of blood T cells in healthy people across ages. TCRdb called the 5' RACE reads again in MiXCR, with one record for every CDR3 protein. The table has roughly 1.6 million distinct CDR3 sequences, about 35% seen once. The source material was blood. These receptors were taken from a woman in her 30s in good health. The CDR3 runs from the conserved cysteine through the conserved F or W. The order of the fields is D gene, J gene, clone size, V gene, CDR3 protein, CDR3 DNA. A D gene is named only where the DNA matches it firmly. Clone size appears in some rows only: once, few, many, or a class for an expanded clone.

d_call: .
j_call: TRBJ2-1
clone_size: .
v_call: TRBV27
cdr3_aa: CASSLNSGWKNEQFF
cdr3_nt: TGTGCCAGCAGTTTAAACTCGGGATGGAAGAATGAGCAGTTCTTC

d_call: TRBD2
j_call: TRBJ2-7
clone_size: .
v_call: TRBV6-1
cdr3_aa: CASSEFVVDRREDTYEQYF
cdr3_nt: TGTGCCAGCAGTGAATTCGTTGTCGATAGGCGGGAGGATACCTACGAGCAGTACTTC

d_call: .
j_call: TRBJ1-5
clone_size: .
v_call: TRBV7-9
cdr3_aa: CASSSTGLDQPQHF
cdr3_nt: TGTGCCAGCAGCAGTACAGGTTTAGATCAGCCCCAGCATTTT

d_call: .
j_call: TRBJ1-5
clone_size: once
v_call: TRBV29-1
cdr3_aa: CSVVAADNQSQHF
cdr3_nt: TGCAGCGTTGTGGCGGCCGACAATCAGTCCCAGCATTTT

d_call: TRBD1
j_call: TRBJ2-3
clone_size: few
v_call: TRBV20-1
cdr3_aa: CSARKITGGRADTQYF
cdr3_nt: TGCAGTGCTAGGAAGATTACAGGGGGCAGGGCAGATACGCAGTATTTT

d_call: .
j_call: TRBJ2-7
clone_size: few
v_call: TRBV24-1
cdr3_aa: CATSDQGSPRYEQYF
cdr3_nt: TGTGCCACCAGTGATCAGGGGAGCCCTCGCTACGAGCAGTACTTC

d_call: TRBD2
j_call: TRBJ2-5
clone_size: few
v_call: TRBV3-1
cdr3_aa: CASSQGLRGSGSQGQETQYF
cdr3_nt: TGTGCCAGCAGCCAAGGTTTGAGGGGTAGCGGGAGCCAAGGCCAAGAGACCCAGTACTTC

d_call: .
j_call: TRBJ2-1
clone_size: .
v_call: TRBV29-1
cdr3_aa: CSGEEAYNEQFF
cdr3_nt: TGCAGCGGTGAAGAAGCGTACAATGAGCAGTTCTTC

d_call: .
j_call: TRBJ1-1
clone_size: .
v_call: TRBV25-1
cdr3_aa: CASRGAGTEAFF
cdr3_nt: TGTGCCAGCAGGGGCGCAGGAACTGAAGCTTTCTTT

d_call: TRBD2
j_call: TRBJ2-6
clone_size: few
v_call: TRBV27
cdr3_aa: CASSLRKPSGDSGANVLTF
cdr3_nt: TGTGCCAGCAGTTTACGAAAGCCTAGCGGGGACTCTGGGGCCAACGTCCTGACTTTC

d_call: TRBD1
j_call: TRBJ1-5
clone_size: few
v_call: TRBV20-1
cdr3_aa: CSAAKHGRGQRQPQHF
cdr3_nt: TGCAGTGCTGCCAAGCACGGCAGGGGGCAGAGACAGCCCCAGCATTTT

d_call: .
j_call: TRBJ1-2
clone_size: .
v_call: TRBV19
cdr3_aa: CASSRERSYGYTF
cdr3_nt: TGTGCCAGTAGTAGAGAACGTAGCTATGGCTACACCTTC

d_call: .
j_call: TRBJ2-7
clone_size: few
v_call: TRBV7-6
cdr3_aa: CASSLGSGPKTYEQYF
cdr3_nt: TGTGCCAGCAGCTTAGGGTCGGGACCTAAAACCTACGAGCAGTACTTC

d_call: .
j_call: TRBJ2-5
clone_size: .
v_call: TRBV5-1
cdr3_aa: CASSLGQKYNEQYF
cdr3_nt: TGCGCCAGCAGCTTGGGACAGAAATACAATGAGCAGTACTTC

d_call: TRBD1
j_call: TRBJ2-7
clone_size: many
v_call: TRBV28
cdr3_aa: CASSLRQGTYEQYF
cdr3_nt: TGTGCCAGCAGTTTGAGACAGGGAACGTACGAGCAGTACTTC

d_call: .
j_call: TRBJ1-1
clone_size: .
v_call: TRBV4-1
cdr3_aa: CASSLESPGNGRTEAFF
cdr3_nt: TGCGCCAGCAGCCTCGAGTCTCCAGGGAACGGAAGGACTGAAGCTTTCTTT

d_call: .
j_call: TRBJ2-3
clone_size: few
v_call: TRBV20-1
cdr3_aa: CSASGVRQSTDTQYF
cdr3_nt: TGCAGTGCTAGTGGGGTGAGACAGAGCACAGATACGCAGTATTTT

d_call: .
j_call: TRBJ2-7
clone_size: few
v_call: TRBV14
cdr3_aa: CASSPAGYRDEQYF
cdr3_nt: TGTGCCAGCAGCCCCGCCGGTTATAGGGACGAGCAGTACTTC

d_call: .
j_call: TRBJ2-5
clone_size: few
v_call: TRBV18
cdr3_aa: CASSPLTGGEAYQETQYF
cdr3_nt: TGTGCCAGCTCACCCCTGACGGGCGGGGAAGCGTACCAAGAGACCCAGTACTTC

d_call: TRBD1
j_call: TRBJ2-7
clone_size: .
v_call: TRBV5-6
cdr3_aa: CASSKGQGPYEQYF
cdr3_nt: TGTGCCAGCAGCAAAGGACAGGGTCCCTACGAGCAGTACTTC

d_call: .
j_call: TRBJ2-3
clone_size: .
v_call: TRBV28
cdr3_aa: CASSPITGLSDTQYF
cdr3_nt: TGTGCCAGCAGTCCGATAACAGGGTTATCAGATACGCAGTATTTT

d_call: .
j_call: TRBJ2-3
clone_size: .
v_call: TRBV4-2
cdr3_aa: CASSDVAGKGDTQYF
cdr3_nt: TGTGCCAGCAGCGATGTGGCGGGGAAAGGGGATACGCAGTATTTT